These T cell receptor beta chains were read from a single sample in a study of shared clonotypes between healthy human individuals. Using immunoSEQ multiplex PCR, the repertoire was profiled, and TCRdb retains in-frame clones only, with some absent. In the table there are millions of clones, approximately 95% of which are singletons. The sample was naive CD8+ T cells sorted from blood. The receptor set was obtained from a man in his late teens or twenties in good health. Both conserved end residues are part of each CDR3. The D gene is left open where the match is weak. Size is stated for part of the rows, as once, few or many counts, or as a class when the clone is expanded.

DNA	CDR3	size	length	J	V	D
TGTGCCAGCAGTTTTGTGAGGAACACTGAAGCTTTCTTT	CASSFVRNTEAFF	NA	13	TRBJ1-1	TRBV28	NA
TGCGCCAGCAGTGAGTCACAGGGACTGAACACTGAAGCTTTCTTT	CASSESQGLNTEAFF	NA	15	TRBJ1-1	TRBV10-2	NA
TGTGCCAGCAGCTTGAGGGAGCAGGTGGAAGCTTTCTTT	CASSLREQVEAFF	NA	13	TRBJ1-1	TRBV5-4	NA
TGTGCCACCAGCAGCACAGGGGTTAAGTTCTTC	CATSSTGVKFF	NA	11	TRBJ2-1	TRBV15	TRBD1
TGCGCCAGCAGCCAAGACTACAACGGAGGCTATGGCTACACCTTC	CASSQDYNGGYGYTF	NA	15	TRBJ1-2	TRBV4-3	NA
TGTGCCAGTAGTAGCGGTTGGAATTCACCCCTCCACTTT	CASSSGWNSPLHF	NA	13	TRBJ1-6	TRBV19	NA
TGTGCCAGCAGCTTATCACCCGGGGTCGAGCAGTACTTC	CASSLSPGVEQYF	NA	13	TRBJ2-7	TRBV7-9	NA
TGTGCCAGCAGATCGGACAGGACGAACACCGGGGAGCTGTTTTTT	CASRSDRTNTGELFF	NA	15	TRBJ2-2	TRBV7-9	TRBD1
TGTGCCGGACAACAGGCCCACTCCTACGAGCAGTACTTC	CAGQQAHSYEQYF	NA	13	TRBJ2-7	TRBV5-6	NA
TGTGCCAGCAGTCCTTCGGGGACGCTGTATGGCTACACCTTC	CASSPSGTLYGYTF	NA	14	TRBJ1-2	TRBV11-2	NA
TGTGCCAGCTCACCTCTGGCGGGCAAAGGCACAGATACGCAGTATTTT	CASSPLAGKGTDTQYF	NA	16	TRBJ2-3	TRBV18	NA
TGTGCCAGCCCGAGGAACACCGGGGAGCTGTTTTTT	CASPRNTGELFF	NA	12	TRBJ2-2	TRBV2	NA
TGTGCCAGCAGCGACCCTCTCCGTACAGGACCTTCCGGAGATACGCAGTATTTT	CASSDPLRTGPSGDTQYF	NA	18	TRBJ2-3	TRBV7-9	NA
TGTGCCAGTAGTATGTTACGGGCAGATACAACTAATGAAAAACTGTTTTTT	CASSMLRADTTNEKLFF	NA	17	TRBJ1-4	TRBV19	NA
TGTGCCTGGAGCCCTAGTTGGCGAGAGACCCAGTACTTC	CAWSPSWRETQYF	NA	13	TRBJ2-5	TRBV30	NA
TGCGCCAGCAGTGACCTGACCCGGGGGGCTAATGAAAAACTGTTTTTT	CASSDLTRGANEKLFF	NA	16	TRBJ1-4	TRBV10-2	NA
TGTGCCAGCAGCCCCACCGCGATCTCTTGGGGGGGGGCAACAGATACGCAGTATTTT	CASSPTAISWGGATDTQYF	once	19	TRBJ2-3	TRBV11-2	NA
TGTGCCAGCAGCTCCGGGACCTATAATTCACCCCTCCACTTT	CASSSGTYNSPLHF	NA	14	TRBJ1-6	TRBV11-2	NA
TGTGCCAGCAGCCAGACCCCGAGCGGCGAGCAGTACTTC	CASSQTPSGEQYF	NA	13	TRBJ2-7	TRBV13	NA
TGTGCCAGCAGCTTTGGGGAGTACGAGCAGTACTTC	CASSFGEYEQYF	NA	12	TRBJ2-7	TRBV11-2	NA
TGTGCCGGTAGGACAGGGGAGAACTATGGCTACACCTTC	CAGRTGENYGYTF	NA	13	TRBJ1-2	TRBV2	TRBD1
TGTGCCAGCAGGAGAACCGGCTCCACGGACGGCTACACCTTC	CASRRTGSTDGYTF	NA	14	TRBJ1-2	TRBV13	NA
TGTGCCAGCAGCTTAGGCGCCGCCGGGACAGTCTACAATGAGCAGTTCTTC	CASSLGAAGTVYNEQFF	NA	17	TRBJ2-1	TRBV11-3	TRBD1
TGTGCCAGCAGGATAACAGGGGTCTATGAGCAGTTCTTC	CASRITGVYEQFF	NA	13	TRBJ2-1	TRBV11-2	TRBD1
TGCGCCAGCAGCTTGGAAAGGACTAGCGGGGGCAATGAGCAGTTCTTC	CASSLERTSGGNEQFF	NA	16	TRBJ2-1	TRBV5-1	TRBD2
TGTGCCAGCAGCTTGGGGACTAGCTTTATAGACTACGAGCAGTACTTC	CASSLGTSFIDYEQYF	NA	16	TRBJ2-7	TRBV5-8	TRBD2
TGTGCCAGCAGACCACTAGCGGAACGGGACGGGGAGCTGTTTTTT	CASRPLAERDGELFF	NA	15	TRBJ2-2	TRBV6-5	TRBD2
TGTGCCATCAGCCCCCGGGGGGGGGAGAACACTGAAGCTTTCTTT	CAISPRGGENTEAFF	NA	15	TRBJ1-1	TRBV10-3	NA
TGTGCCAGCAGCCGGGACAGTGGGGCCTACGAGCAGTACTTC	CASSRDSGAYEQYF	once	14	TRBJ2-7	TRBV21-1	NA
TGTGCCAGCGGTTTCGAGCAGTACTTC	CASGFEQYF	NA	9	TRBJ2-7	TRBV28	NA
TGTGCCATCAGTGAGTCGGCTAGCGGGCTCCACGAGCAGTACTTC	CAISESASGLHEQYF	NA	15	TRBJ2-7	TRBV10-3	TRBD2
TGTGCCAGCAGCTCCGGGACAGGGATCAACTATGGCTACACCTTC	CASSSGTGINYGYTF	NA	15	TRBJ1-2	TRBV5-4	TRBD1
TGTGCCAGCAGCTTAGGGTCCGGGGAGCTGTTTTTT	CASSLGSGELFF	NA	12	TRBJ2-2	TRBV7-8	NA
TGCGCCAGCAGTCCACACGAGGAACAGGGCTATGGCTACACCTTC	CASSPHEEQGYGYTF	NA	15	TRBJ1-2	TRBV4-1	NA
TGTGCCAGCAGCTTGACAGTCCAAGAGACCCAGTACTTC	CASSLTVQETQYF	NA	13	TRBJ2-5	TRBV7-6	NA
TGTGCCAGCAGTGAAGCGGATCCGGGGTGGACTGAAGCTTTCTTT	CASSEADPGWTEAFF	NA	15	TRBJ1-1	TRBV6-1	NA
TGTGCCAGCAGACGGGACAGGGGAGGTCAAGAGACCCAGTACTTC	CASRRDRGGQETQYF	NA	15	TRBJ2-5	TRBV2	TRBD1
TGTGCCAGCGTCCCGAGACAGGGTCGGACCGGGGAGCTGTTTTTT	CASVPRQGRTGELFF	NA	15	TRBJ2-2	TRBV28	TRBD1
TGTGCCAGCCAACAGGGCTTGAACACTGAAGCTTTCTTT	CASQQGLNTEAFF	NA	13	TRBJ1-1	TRBV5-6	NA
TGTGCCAGCAGCTTAGGCATAGGGACGTACGTTTACGAGCAGTACTTC	CASSLGIGTYVYEQYF	NA	16	TRBJ2-7	TRBV7-2	NA
TGCGCCAGCTCACTCAGCCCCACCCCCACGGAGACCCAGTACTTC	CASSLSPTPTETQYF	NA	15	TRBJ2-5	TRBV4-1	NA
TGCAGCGCCAACGGTTTAACAGGGTTCTCCTACGAGCAGTACTTC	CSANGLTGFSYEQYF	NA	15	TRBJ2-7	TRBV29-1	NA
TGCGCCAGCAGCTTGGAAGGGGAGTGGGAGACCCAGTACTTC	CASSLEGEWETQYF	NA	14	TRBJ2-5	TRBV5-1	NA
TGTGCCACCAGCAGGGACAGGGCCGCGGCAGATACGCAGTATTTT	CATSRDRAAADTQYF	NA	15	TRBJ2-3	TRBV15	TRBD1
TGCAGCGTGGAAGGGACAGGGTTTCCCTACGAGCAGTACTTC	CSVEGTGFPYEQYF	NA	14	TRBJ2-7	TRBV29-1	TRBD1
TGCACCAGCAGCCAAGATGCCGCAGGCACCGGGGAGCTGTTTTTT	CTSSQDAAGTGELFF	NA	15	TRBJ2-2	TRBV1	NA
TGTGCCAGCAGCTTAGGGCAGGGGACCGGAAACACCATATATTTT	CASSLGQGTGNTIYF	few	15	TRBJ1-3	TRBV7-6	NA
TGCGCCAGCAGCCGGGAGGGACAGGGGGTCCACGAGCAGTACTTC	CASSREGQGVHEQYF	NA	15	TRBJ2-7	TRBV4-1	TRBD1
TGTGCCAGCAGCTCCTCCCTGTTGGATGAGCAGTTCTTC	CASSSSLLDEQFF	NA	13	TRBJ2-1	TRBV5-4	NA
TGTGCCAGCAGCTTGGGTTACACGAGGGAGCTGTTTTTT	CASSLGYTRELFF	NA	13	TRBJ2-2	TRBV13	NA
TGTGCCAGCACGCAGGGGTTGAACACTGAAGCTTTCTTT	CASTQGLNTEAFF	NA	13	TRBJ1-1	TRBV6-1	NA
TGTGCCTGGAGTGGGGGACAGGGGATCCAAGAGACCCAGTACTTC	CAWSGGQGIQETQYF	NA	15	TRBJ2-5	TRBV30	TRBD1
TGTGCCAGCAGCCTTGACAGGGACACAGATACGCAGTATTTT	CASSLDRDTDTQYF	NA	14	TRBJ2-3	TRBV13	TRBD1